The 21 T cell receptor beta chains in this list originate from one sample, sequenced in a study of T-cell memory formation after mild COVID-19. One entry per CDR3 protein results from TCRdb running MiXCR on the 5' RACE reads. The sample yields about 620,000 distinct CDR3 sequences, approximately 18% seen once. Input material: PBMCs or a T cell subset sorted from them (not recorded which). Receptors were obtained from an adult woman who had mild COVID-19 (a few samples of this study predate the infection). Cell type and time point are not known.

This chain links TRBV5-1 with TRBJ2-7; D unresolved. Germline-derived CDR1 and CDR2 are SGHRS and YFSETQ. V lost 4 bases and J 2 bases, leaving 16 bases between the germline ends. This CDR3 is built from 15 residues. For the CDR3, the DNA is TGCGCCAGCAGCCCCGTATCTGGGTCCCCCTACGAGCAGTACTTC. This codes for CASSPVSGSPYEQYF.

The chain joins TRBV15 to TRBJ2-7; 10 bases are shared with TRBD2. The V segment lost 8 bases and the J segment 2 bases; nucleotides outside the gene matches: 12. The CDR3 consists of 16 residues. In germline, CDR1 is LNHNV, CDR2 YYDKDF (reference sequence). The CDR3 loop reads CATAPLAGNNTYEQYF. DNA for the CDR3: TGTGCCACCGCCCCACTAGCGGGGAATAACACCTACGAGCAGTACTTC.

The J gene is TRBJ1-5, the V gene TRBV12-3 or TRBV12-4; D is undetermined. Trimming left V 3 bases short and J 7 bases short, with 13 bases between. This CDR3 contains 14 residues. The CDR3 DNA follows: TGTGCCAGCAGTTTGGGCAGTCCCTCCCAGCCCCAGCATTTT. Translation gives CASSLGSPSQPQHF.

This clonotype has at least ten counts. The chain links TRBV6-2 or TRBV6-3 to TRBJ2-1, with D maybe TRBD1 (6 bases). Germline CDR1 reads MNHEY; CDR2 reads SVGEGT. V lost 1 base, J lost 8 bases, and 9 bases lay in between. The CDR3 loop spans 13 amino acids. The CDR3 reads CASSYWTVDEQFF. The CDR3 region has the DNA TGTGCCAGCAGTTACTGGACAGTTGATGAGCAGTTCTTC.

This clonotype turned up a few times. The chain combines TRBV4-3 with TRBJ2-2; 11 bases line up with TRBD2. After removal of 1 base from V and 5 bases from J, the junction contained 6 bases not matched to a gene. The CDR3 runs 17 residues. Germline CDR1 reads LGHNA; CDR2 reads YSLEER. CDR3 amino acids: CASSQVLLAGGTGELFF. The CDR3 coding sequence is TGCGCCAGCAGCCAAGTTCTCCTAGCGGGAGGAACCGGGGAGCTGTTTTTT.

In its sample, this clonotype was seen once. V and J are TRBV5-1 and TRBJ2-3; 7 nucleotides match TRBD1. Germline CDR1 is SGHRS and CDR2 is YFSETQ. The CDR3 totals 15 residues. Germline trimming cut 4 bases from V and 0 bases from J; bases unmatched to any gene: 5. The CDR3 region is CASSPSDRSTDTQYF. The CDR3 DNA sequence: TGCGCCAGCAGCCCGTCGGACAGGAGCACAGATACGCAGTATTTT.

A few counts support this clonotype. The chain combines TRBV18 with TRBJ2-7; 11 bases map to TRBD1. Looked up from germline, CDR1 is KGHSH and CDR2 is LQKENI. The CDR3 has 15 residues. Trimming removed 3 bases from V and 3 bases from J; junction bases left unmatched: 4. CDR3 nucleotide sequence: TGTGCCAGCTCACCTGCGGGACAGGGGGACTACGAGCAGTACTTC. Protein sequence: CASSPAGQGDYEQYF.

The CDR3 here is CASVTNTEAFF. The CDR3 DNA sequence: TGTGCCAGCGTGACAAACACTGAAGCTTTCTTT. This chain links TRBV6-5 with TRBJ1-1; D gene uncertain. CDR1 is MNHEY and CDR2 is SVGAGI in the germline V gene. Trimming left V 8 bases short and J 2 bases short, with 6 bases between. The CDR3 extends over 11 amino acids.

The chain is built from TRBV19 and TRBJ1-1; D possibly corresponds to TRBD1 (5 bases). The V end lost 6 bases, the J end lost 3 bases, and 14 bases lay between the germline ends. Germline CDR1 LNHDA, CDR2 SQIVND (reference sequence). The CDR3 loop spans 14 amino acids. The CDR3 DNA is TGTGCCAGTAGCCACGGGGGAGGCGACACTGAAGCTTTCTTT. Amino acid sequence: CASSHGGGDTEAFF.

The CDR3 protein is CASSPPGLIHEQYF. The CDR3 DNA follows: TGTGCCAGCAGTCCACCGGGACTAATCCACGAGCAGTACTTC. The rearrangement links TRBV12-3 or TRBV12-4 to TRBJ2-7; TRBD2 agrees at 7 bases. CDR3 length: 14 residues. J was trimmed by 5 bases and V by 5 bases; bases with no gene match: 9.

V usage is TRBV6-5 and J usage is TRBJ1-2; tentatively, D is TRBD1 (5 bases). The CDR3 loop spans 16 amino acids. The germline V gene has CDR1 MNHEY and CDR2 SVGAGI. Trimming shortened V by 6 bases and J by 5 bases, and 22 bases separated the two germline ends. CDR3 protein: CASRLTGSALSYGYTF. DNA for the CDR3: TGTGCCAGCAGACTAACAGGCTCCGCATTGAGTTATGGCTACACCTTC.

The CDR3 spells CASSQDPDRASPLHF. Here the CDR3 DNA reads TGCGCCAGCAGCCAAGACCCCGACAGGGCCTCACCCCTCCACTTT. The chain combines TRBV4-3 with TRBJ1-6, with TRBD1 matching 7 bases. The CDR3 runs to 15 residues. V was pared by 0 bases and J by 10 bases, with 6 bases of the junction left unmatched. CDR1 and CDR2 from the germline V gene are LGHNA and YSLEER.

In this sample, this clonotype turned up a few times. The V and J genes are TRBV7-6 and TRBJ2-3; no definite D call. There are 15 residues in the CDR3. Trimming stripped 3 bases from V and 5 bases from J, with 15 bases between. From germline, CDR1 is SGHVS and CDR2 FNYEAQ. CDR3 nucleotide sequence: TGTGCCAGCAGCTTTCCCCCCTGGGTACTAGATACGCAGTATTTT. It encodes CASSFPPWVLDTQYF. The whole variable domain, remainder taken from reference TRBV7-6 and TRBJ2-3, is GAGVSQSPRYKVTKRGQDVALRCDPISGHVSLYWYRQALGQGPEFLTYFNYEAQQDKSGLPNDRFSAERPEGSISTLTIQRTEQRDSAMYRCASSFPPWVLDTQYFGPGTRLTVL.

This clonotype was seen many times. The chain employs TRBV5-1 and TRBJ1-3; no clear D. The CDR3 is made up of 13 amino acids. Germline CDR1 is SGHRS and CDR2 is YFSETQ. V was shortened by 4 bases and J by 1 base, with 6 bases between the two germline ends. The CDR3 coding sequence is TGCGCCAGCAGCCTGCAGTCTGGAAACACCATATATTTT. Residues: CASSLQSGNTIYF.

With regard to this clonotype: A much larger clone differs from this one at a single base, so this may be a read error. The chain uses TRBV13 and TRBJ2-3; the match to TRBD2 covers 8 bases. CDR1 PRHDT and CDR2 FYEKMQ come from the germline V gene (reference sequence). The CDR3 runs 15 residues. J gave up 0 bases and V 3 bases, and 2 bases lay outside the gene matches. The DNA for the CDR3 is TGTGCCAGCAGCTTCGGGGGGGGGAGCACAGATACGCAGTATTTT. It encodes CASSFGGGSTDTQYF.

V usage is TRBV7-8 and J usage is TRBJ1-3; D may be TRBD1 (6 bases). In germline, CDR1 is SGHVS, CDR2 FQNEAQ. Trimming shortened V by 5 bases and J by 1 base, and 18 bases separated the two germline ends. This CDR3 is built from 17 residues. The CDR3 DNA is TGTGCCAGCAGCCGGACATCCCTGAGGGGGTCTGGAAACACCATATATTTT. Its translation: CASSRTSLRGSGNTIYF.

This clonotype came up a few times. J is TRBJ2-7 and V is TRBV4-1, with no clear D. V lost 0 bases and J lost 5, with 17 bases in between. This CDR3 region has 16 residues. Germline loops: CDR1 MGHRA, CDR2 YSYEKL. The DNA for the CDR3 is TGCGCCAGCAGCCAAGAGCCACGAGCCCGTGGCAACGAGCAGTACTTC. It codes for CASSQEPRARGNEQYF.

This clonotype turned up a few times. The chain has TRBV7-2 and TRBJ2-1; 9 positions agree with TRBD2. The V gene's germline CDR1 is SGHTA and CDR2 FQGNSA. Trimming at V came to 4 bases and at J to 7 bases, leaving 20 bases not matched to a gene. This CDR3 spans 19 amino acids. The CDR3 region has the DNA TGTGCCAGCAGCTCCGCGTTAGGGACTAGCTCACCCCTGGGGAATGAGCAGTTCTTC. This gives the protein CASSSALGTSSPLGNEQFF.

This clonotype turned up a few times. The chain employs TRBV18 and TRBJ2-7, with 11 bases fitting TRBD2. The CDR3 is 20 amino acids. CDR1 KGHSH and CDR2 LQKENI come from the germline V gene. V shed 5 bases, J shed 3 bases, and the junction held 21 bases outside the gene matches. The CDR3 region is CASSTLDPHSYGTSGYEQYF. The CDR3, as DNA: TGTGCCAGCTCAACACTCGACCCCCATTCGTACGGGACTAGCGGCTACGAGCAGTACTTC.

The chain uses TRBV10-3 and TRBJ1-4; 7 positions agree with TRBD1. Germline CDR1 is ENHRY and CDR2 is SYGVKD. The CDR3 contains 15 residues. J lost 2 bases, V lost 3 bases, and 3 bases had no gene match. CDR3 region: CAISDAGQTNEKLFF. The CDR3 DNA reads TGTGCCATCAGTGATGCGGGACAGACTAATGAAAAACTGTTTTTT.

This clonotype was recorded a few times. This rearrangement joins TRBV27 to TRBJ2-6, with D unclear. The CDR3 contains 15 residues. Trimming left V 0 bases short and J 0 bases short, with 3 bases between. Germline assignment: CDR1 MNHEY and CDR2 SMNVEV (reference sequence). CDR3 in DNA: TGTGCCAGCAGTTTATCTATCTCTGGGGCCAACGTCCTGACTTTC. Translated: CASSLSISGANVLTF.